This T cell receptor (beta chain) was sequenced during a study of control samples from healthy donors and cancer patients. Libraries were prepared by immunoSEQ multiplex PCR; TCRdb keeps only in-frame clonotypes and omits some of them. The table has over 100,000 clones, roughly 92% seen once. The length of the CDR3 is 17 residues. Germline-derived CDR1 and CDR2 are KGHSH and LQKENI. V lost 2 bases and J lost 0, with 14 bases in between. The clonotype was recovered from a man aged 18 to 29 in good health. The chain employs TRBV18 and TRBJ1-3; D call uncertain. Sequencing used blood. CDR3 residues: CASSPWAARSSGNTIYF. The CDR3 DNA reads TGTGCCAGCTCACCATGGGCCGCCAGGAGCTCTGGAAACACCATATATTTT.